This TCR beta chain is from a study of blood T cell repertoires in COVID-19. Whole-study context: COVID-19 samples from acute and convalescent phases originated in the United States, Italy and Spain. From T cells, B-cell-depleted T cells, or PBMCs came the material, which was cDNA or gDNA.

Per the study methods: Estimated nucleated cell counts came from reference gene primer amplification. The assay was immunoSEQ multiplex PCR, and TCRdb's table has in-frame clones only and misses some. Clone size and the V and J calls come from that table; the DNA yielded D and trimming. This table holds 200,000 to 300,000 clones, 88% found once. The V end was cut by 5 bases, the J end by 1 base, with 11 bases between. This CDR3 has 14 residues. In germline, CDR1 is SGHNT, CDR2 YENEEA. The V and J genes are TRBV11-3 and TRBJ1-1; D may be TRBD1 (5 bases). The sample consisted of peripheral blood. The receptor comes from a man aged 60-69 years who had recovered from COVID-19. CDR3 sequence: CASSPAGPNTEAFF. The CDR3 bases are TGTGCCAGCAGCCCGGCGGGACCGAACACTGAAGCTTTCTTT.